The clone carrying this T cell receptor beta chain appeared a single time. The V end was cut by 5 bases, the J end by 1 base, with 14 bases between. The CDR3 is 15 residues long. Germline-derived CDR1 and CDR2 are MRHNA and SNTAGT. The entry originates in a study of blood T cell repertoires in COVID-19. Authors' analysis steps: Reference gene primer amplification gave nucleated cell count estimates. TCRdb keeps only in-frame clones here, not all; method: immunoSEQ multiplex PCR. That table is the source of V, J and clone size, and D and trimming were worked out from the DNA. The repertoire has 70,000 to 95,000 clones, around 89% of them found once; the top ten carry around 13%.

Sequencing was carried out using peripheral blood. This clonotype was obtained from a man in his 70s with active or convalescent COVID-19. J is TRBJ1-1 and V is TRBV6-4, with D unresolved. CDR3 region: CASSTISGGNTEAFF. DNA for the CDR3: TGTGCCAGCAGTACTATTTCGGGAGGGAACACTGAAGCTTTCTTT.